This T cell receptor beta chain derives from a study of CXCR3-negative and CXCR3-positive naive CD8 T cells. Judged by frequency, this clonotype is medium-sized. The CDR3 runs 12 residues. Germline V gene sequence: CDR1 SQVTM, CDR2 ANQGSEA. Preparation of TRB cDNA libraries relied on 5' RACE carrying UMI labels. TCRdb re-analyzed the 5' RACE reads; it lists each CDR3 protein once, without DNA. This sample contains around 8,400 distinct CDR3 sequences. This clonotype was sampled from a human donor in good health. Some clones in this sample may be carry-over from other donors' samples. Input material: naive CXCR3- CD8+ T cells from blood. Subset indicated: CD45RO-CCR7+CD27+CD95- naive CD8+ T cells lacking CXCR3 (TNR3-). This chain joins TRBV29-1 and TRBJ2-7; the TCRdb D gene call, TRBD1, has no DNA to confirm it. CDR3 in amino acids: CSVDQGNYEQYF.